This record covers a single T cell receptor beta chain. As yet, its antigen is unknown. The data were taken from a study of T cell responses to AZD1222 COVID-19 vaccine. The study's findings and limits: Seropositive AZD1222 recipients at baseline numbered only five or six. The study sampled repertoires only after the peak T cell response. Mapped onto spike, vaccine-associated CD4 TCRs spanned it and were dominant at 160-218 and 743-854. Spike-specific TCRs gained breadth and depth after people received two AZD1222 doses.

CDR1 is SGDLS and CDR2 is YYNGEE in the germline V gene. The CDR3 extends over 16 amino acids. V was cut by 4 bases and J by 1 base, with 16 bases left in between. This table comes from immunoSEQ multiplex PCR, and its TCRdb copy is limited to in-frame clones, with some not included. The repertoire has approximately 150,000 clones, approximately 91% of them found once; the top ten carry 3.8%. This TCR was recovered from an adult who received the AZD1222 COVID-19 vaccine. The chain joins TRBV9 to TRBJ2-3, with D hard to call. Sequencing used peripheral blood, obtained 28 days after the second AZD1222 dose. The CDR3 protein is CASSLRTNLGTDTQYF. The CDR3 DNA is TGTGCCAGCAGCCTGCGGACGAATCTTGGCACAGATACGCAGTATTTT.